This entry is about one T cell receptor beta chain. Its matching antigen is unknown. This specimen belongs to a study of CD8+ T cells in alopecia areata. Following RNA extraction, reverse transcription yielded cDNA that acted as the sequencing template. Data came from immunoSEQ multiplex PCR; TCRdb stores just in-frame clones and leaves some out. The table lists about 23,000 clones, 52% of them singletons. Findings and limits, study-wide: There were also resident alphabeta T cells of normal skin sequenced in scalp samples.

The CDR3 covers 16 residues. The V gene end was trimmed by 3 bases and the J gene end by 1 base; junction bases not matched to a gene: 5. Germline V gives CDR1 MNHNS, CDR2 SASEGT. This clonotype was obtained from a human donor with alopecia areata. The rearrangement links TRBV6-1 to TRBJ1-1; 10 nucleotides agree with TRBD1. Sequencing was done on a sample of NKG2D-high CD8+ T cells sorted from blood. CDR3 protein: CASSEGQGMWNTEAFF. DNA of the CDR3: TGTGCCAGCAGTGAGGGACAGGGGATGTGGAACACTGAAGCTTTCTTT.